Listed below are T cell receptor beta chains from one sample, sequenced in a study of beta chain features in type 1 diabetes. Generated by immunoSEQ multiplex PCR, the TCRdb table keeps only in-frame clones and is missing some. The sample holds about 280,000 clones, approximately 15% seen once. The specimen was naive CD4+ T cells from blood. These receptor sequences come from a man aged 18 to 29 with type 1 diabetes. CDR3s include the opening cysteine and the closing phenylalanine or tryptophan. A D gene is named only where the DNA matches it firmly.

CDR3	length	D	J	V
CASSSTQESGVAFF	14	NA	TRBJ1-1	TRBV6-5
CASSPGVSSGRIYEQYF	17	TRBD2	TRBJ2-7	TRBV18
CAWSVQGRANTEAFF	15	NA	TRBJ1-1	TRBV30
CASSGDRGRNEQFF	14	TRBD1	TRBJ2-1	TRBV6-6
CASGAGTDTGELFF	14	NA	TRBJ2-2	TRBV4-1
CASSVEGADEQYF	13	NA	TRBJ2-7	TRBV9
CASSFGRGLLETQYF	15	TRBD1	TRBJ2-5	TRBV27
CASSEAGGEQYF	12	NA	TRBJ2-7	TRBV9
CASSLGGRARSYEQYF	16	NA	TRBJ2-7	TRBV28
CASSLAGVGSYEQYF	15	TRBD2	TRBJ2-7	TRBV25-1
CASKRELNTEAFF	13	NA	TRBJ1-1	TRBV6-4
CASRRGQRTGELFF	14	TRBD1	TRBJ2-2	TRBV28
CSVVETGGIETQYF	14	TRBD1	TRBJ2-5	TRBV29-1
CATSRMASGGNEQFF	15	TRBD2	TRBJ2-1	TRBV15
CATLGGTHNEQFF	13	NA	TRBJ2-1	TRBV10-3
CASSGTGVGEQYF	13	TRBD1	NA	TRBV11-2
CAIAQEYNEQFF	12	NA	TRBJ2-1	TRBV10-3
CASSFDTSGGAKTQYF	16	TRBD2	TRBJ2-5	TRBV5-1
CASSQRWYLGLPYEQYF	17	NA	TRBJ2-7	TRBV14
CASSQGSGTVLRQFF	15	TRBD1	TRBJ2-1	TRBV4-3
CASSLGQGLSSYEQYF	16	NA	TRBJ2-7	TRBV7-2
CASSPGTTTNEQYF	14	TRBD2	TRBJ2-7	TRBV28
CASSKTLAGGIDIQYF	16	TRBD2	TRBJ2-4	TRBV7-2
CASSPGTFQETQYF	14	NA	TRBJ2-5	TRBV7-2
CASSLSGTGNNEQFF	15	TRBD1	TRBJ2-1	TRBV5-4
CASSQEGQGLMNTEAFF	17	TRBD1	TRBJ1-1	TRBV4-2
CASSPQGWRPNTQYF	15	NA	TRBJ2-3	TRBV18
CASSFWGPVETQYF	14	NA	TRBJ2-5	TRBV5-4
CASSFTLAVNEQFF	14	TRBD2	TRBJ2-1	TRBV5-4
CASSHESGVSNTGELFF	17	NA	TRBJ2-2	TRBV14
CASSPRTSGETQYF	14	TRBD2	TRBJ2-5	TRBV5-4
CASSQDGAGTYEQYF	15	NA	NA	TRBV4-2
CASRGVEQVNQPQHF	15	NA	TRBJ1-5	TRBV2
CASSLGGTGGRETQYF	16	TRBD1	TRBJ2-5	TRBV28
CASSSGQLEDEKLFF	15	NA	TRBJ1-4	TRBV19
CAIRAGRDNQPQHF	14	NA	TRBJ1-5	TRBV10-3
CASYAITGRKNTEAFF	16	NA	TRBJ1-1	TRBV2
CAWSVSSGKREQYF	14	TRBD2	TRBJ2-7	TRBV30
CAISDSWDRGGYTF	14	TRBD1	TRBJ1-2	TRBV10-3
CASSVSPPDTQYF	13	NA	TRBJ2-3	TRBV9
CASSGAPPKPHEQYF	15	NA	TRBJ2-7	TRBV19
CASSSTVNTEAFF	13	NA	TRBJ1-1	TRBV5-1
CASSAGLAALGRDEQFF	17	TRBD2	TRBJ2-1	TRBV5-8
CASSLVQQETQYF	13	NA	TRBJ2-5	TRBV7-2
CAWSVMGGSYNEQFF	15	NA	TRBJ2-1	TRBV30
CASSLAGTSRVNEQFF	16	TRBD2	TRBJ2-1	TRBV11-1
CAISGPGQGSNYGYTF	16	TRBD1	TRBJ1-2	TRBV10-3
CASSFGSSVNSPLHF	15	NA	TRBJ1-6	TRBV6-1
CASSPGRISTDTQYF	15	NA	TRBJ2-3	TRBV7-8
CASSPRTGRETQYF	14	TRBD1	TRBJ2-5	TRBV7-9
CASSERQTSNQPQHF	15	NA	TRBJ1-5	TRBV6-1
CASSQPTGGHYEQYF	15	TRBD1	TRBJ2-7	TRBV4-1
CSVQLQGKYYNEQFF	15	TRBD1	TRBJ2-1	TRBV29-1
CASSVGTSAKGLETQYF	17	TRBD2	TRBJ2-5	TRBV9
CASSPPNPGPSNNEQFF	17	NA	TRBJ2-1	TRBV7-9
CAISEGGEAQPQHF	14	NA	TRBJ1-5	TRBV10-3